Below, one TCR beta chain is given with its context. This record belongs to a study of blood T cell repertoires in COVID-19. Clones were sequenced by immunoSEQ multiplex PCR, and TCRdb holds only the in-frame ones, with some missing. The table includes roughly 260,000 clones, around nine tenths detected once. The TCR originated in a man aged 40-50 years who had recovered from COVID-19. The sequenced sample consisted of peripheral blood.

The CDR3 region has the DNA TGCGCCAGCAGCTTGGGCCAGGGGCGGGAGGCCCAGTACTTC. This translates into CASSLGQGREAQYF. The chain links TRBV5-1 to TRBJ2-5, with 8 bases aligning to TRBD2. Germline V gives CDR1 SGHRS, CDR2 YFSETQ. V shed 0 bases and J 9 bases; nucleotides not matched to a gene: 7. CDR3 size: 14 residues.